This T cell receptor (beta chain) was captured by sequencing in a study of CD8+CD57+ T cells in acquired aplastic anemia listed by TCRdb under 2018. Turning to the overall study: Extracted DNA from sorted CD4+ and CD8+ cells averaged approximately 3 ug, ranging from 0.2 to 27.4 ug.

The CDR3 numbers 13 residues from cysteine through phenylalanine. This entry keeps only the CDR3 DNA: 39 bases, framed from base 1. The germline V gene (reference sequence) gives CDR1 as DFQATT and CDR2 as SNEGSKA. V is trimmed back by 5 bases and J by 5 bases, and the junction contains 6 bases that no gene match accounts for. In this study, sorted CD4+ and CD8+ T cells from the blood of healthy subjects and of severe aplastic anemia patients had their TCR repertoires deep-sequenced. Ficoll-Paque density gradient centrifugation was used to isolate peripheral blood mononuclear cells. Before DNA extraction, CD4+ and CD8+ T cells were sorted by FACS or by magnetic beads. Study-wide findings and limitations: Around 30 CD8+ CDR3 sequences were found to be shared between patients and controls, but these sequences appeared to be highly expressed in patients and within the immunodominant clones of the patients. Between patients and healthy controls, no significant difference in CD8+ Simpson's diversity was found (P=0.060).

This clonotype came up once. The clone's antigen remains unknown. Base qualities are missing; no much larger clone stands one base away. Just one read gives weak support. Genomic DNA was used as template for profiling of TCR beta VDJ combinations and CDR3 sequences. An Illumina HiSeq 2000 was the platform used for TCR repertoire sequencing. In the authors' own workflow: Repertoires were assessed using TRBV/TRBJ rearrangement plots, CDR3 size and DJ length profiles, and Simpson's diversity index. The most abundant DNA sequence in the deep sequencing data was taken as the immunodominant clone. CDR3 amino acid sequences were screened for sharing across subjects and were compared with published repertoires and the VDJdb database. TCRdb trimmed the raw reads at Q25, called clones with MiXCR and kept productive beta chains. Records with the same CDR3 protein are collapsed into one entry carrying the most frequent genes and DNA. In this record, the V and J calls reflect TCRdb's handling and not the investigators' own analysis. Across this sample there are more than 150,000 distinct CDR3 sequences, with roughly 64% seen only once. Around 45% of the sample is taken by the ten largest.

The rearranged segments are TRBV20-1 and TRBJ2-3; the central 8 bases match TRBD1. Sequencing was done on a sample of sorted CD4+, CD8+, or CD8+CD57+ T cells (not recorded which) from PBMCs. This clonotype was obtained from a human donor with severe aplastic anemia or a healthy control (not recorded which). The CDR3 corresponds to CSAEGTGVDTQYF. The DNA reads TGCAGTGCTGAAGGGACAGGTGTAGATACGCAGTATTTT.